The sample holds many counts of the clone carrying this T cell receptor beta chain. Its antigen remains unidentified. Trimming took off 7 bases at V and 0 bases at J, with 16 bases between the two ends. The CDR3 sequence is 16 residues long. Germline lookup yields CDR1 MDHEN and CDR2 SYDVKM. This sample stems from a study of T-cell reconstitution after alpha-beta-depleted transplantation in children. Study-level findings and limits: T cells produced anew were the main source of T-cell counts and diversity one year after transplant.

The authors prepared the TCRbeta library with unique molecular identifiers. One entry per CDR3 protein results from TCRdb running MiXCR on the PCR reads. The data contain a few hundred thousand distinct CDR3 sequences, 7.5% to 9% of them singletons. This chain connects TRBV28 to TRBJ1-3; no clear D. This sequence originates from a female patient between 2 and 15 years old who had a stem cell transplant for Fanconi anemia, so the T cells may come from the graft donor. The sample here was peripheral blood, taken 360 days after TCRalphabeta/CD19-depleted stem cell transplant. CDR3 nucleotide sequence: TGTGCCAGCATTCGCGTGGGTCCCACCTCTGGAAACACCATATATTTT. It is translated as CASIRVGPTSGNTIYF. Together with reference TRBV28 and TRBJ1-3, the CDR3 gives the full variable domain: DVKVTQSSRYLVKRTGEKVFLECVQDMDHENMFWYRQDPGLGLRLIYFSYDVKMKEKGDIPEGYSVSREKKERFSLILESASTNQTSMYLCASIRVGPTSGNTIYFGEGSWLTVV.